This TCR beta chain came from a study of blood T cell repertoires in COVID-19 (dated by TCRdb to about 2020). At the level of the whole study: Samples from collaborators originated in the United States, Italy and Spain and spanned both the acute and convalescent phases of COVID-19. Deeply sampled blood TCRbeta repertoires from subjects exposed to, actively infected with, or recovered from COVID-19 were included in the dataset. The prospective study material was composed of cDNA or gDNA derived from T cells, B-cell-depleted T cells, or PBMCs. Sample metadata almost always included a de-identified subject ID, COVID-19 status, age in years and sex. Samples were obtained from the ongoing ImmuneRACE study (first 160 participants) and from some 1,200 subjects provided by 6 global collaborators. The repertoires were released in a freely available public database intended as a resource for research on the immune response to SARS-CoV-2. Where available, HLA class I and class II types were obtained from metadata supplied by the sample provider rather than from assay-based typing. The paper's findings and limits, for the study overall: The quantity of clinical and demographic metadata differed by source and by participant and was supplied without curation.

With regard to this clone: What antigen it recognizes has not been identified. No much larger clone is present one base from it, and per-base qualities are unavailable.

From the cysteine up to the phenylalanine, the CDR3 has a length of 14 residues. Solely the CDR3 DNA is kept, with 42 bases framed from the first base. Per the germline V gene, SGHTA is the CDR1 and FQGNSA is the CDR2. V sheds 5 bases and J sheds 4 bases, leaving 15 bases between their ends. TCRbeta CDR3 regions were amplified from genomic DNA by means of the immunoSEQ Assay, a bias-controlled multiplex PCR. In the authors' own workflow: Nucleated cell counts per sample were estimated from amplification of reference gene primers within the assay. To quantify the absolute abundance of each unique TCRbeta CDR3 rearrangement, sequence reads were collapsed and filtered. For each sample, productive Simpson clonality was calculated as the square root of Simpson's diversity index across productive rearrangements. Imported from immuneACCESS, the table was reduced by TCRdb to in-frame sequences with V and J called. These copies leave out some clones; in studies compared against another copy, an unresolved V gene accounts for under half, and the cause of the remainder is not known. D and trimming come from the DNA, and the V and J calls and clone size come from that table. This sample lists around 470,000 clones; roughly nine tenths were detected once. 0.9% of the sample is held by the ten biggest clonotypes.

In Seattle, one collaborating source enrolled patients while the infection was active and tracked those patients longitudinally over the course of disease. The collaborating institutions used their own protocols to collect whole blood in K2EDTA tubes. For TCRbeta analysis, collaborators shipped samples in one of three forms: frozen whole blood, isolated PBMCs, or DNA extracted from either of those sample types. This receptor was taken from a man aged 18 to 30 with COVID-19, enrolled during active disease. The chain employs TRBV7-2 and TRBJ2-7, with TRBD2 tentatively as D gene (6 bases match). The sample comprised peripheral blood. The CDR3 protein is CASSPGPGLYEQYF. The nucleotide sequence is TGTGCCAGCAGCCCAGGACCGGGACTGTACGAGCAGTACTTC.